This section outlines one T cell receptor (beta chain) sequence together with its context. The antigen this receptor binds is unknown. The sample holds no much larger clone one base away, and base qualities are not on file. The data originate from a study of technical replicates of blood from a few donors (dated by TCRdb to 2016 to 2017). Library method: the immunoSEQ multiplex PCR assay. This is the immuneACCESS table as TCRdb keeps it, with only in-frame sequences that have V and J called. A part of the clones is gone; compared with another copy, unresolved V genes explain less than half, and the rest is unexplained. Here the sample has about 97,000 clones; over 95% occur a single time. Clones ranked in the top ten supply 0.2% to 0.25% of the sample. From the cysteine up to the phenylalanine, the CDR3 has a length of 14 residues. CDR3 DNA only is kept here, 42 bases in frame from base 1. V and J are trimmed by 9 bases and 0 bases, and the gene matches miss 7 bases of the junction. Reading the germline V gene (reference sequence) gives CDR1 SGHNT and CDR2 YYREEE.

This receptor was taken from a human donor in good health. This chain is built from TRBV5-4 and TRBJ2-3; 7 of the junction bases match TRBD2. Sequencing was done on a sample of T cells isolated from PBMCs. At the DNA level, the sequence is TGTGCCATTCCGGGACTAACTAGCACAGATACGCAGTATTTT. It specifies CAIPGLTSTDTQYF.